Described below is a single TCR beta chain sequence and its context. The data belong to a study of control samples from healthy donors and cancer patients. The germline V gene has CDR1 SNHLY and CDR2 FYNNEI. The CDR3 runs 16 residues. V was cut by 4 bases and J by 6 bases, with 19 bases left in between. The data were produced by immunoSEQ multiplex PCR, yet TCRdb's version contains in-frame clones alone and is incomplete. The table includes more than 85,000 clones, about four fifths detected once. The gene calls are TRBV2 and TRBJ2-1, with D unresolved. The sequence came from a man in his 70s with lung cancer. Source material: PBMCs. The CDR3 here is CASSGHGIIAGNEQFF. In DNA form, the CDR3 reads TGTGCCAGCAGTGGACATGGGATCATAGCCGGCAATGAGCAGTTCTTC.